This T cell receptor beta chain was recorded in a study of blood T cell repertoires in COVID-19. Assay used: immunoSEQ multiplex PCR; TCRdb lists only in-frame clones, some missing. Of about 140,000 clones listed, over 60% are singletons. V was pared by 5 bases and J by 6 bases, with 10 bases of the junction left unmatched. The germline V gene encodes CDR1 SGHRS and CDR2 YFSETQ. There are 14 residues in the CDR3. This clone appeared a single time. The chain carries TRBV5-1 and TRBJ1-2; 7 nucleotides agree with TRBD1. This sequence was found in a man between 50 and 59 years old with acute or convalescent COVID-19. Sample: peripheral blood. The CDR3 spells CASRTADRVDGYTF. For the CDR3, the DNA is TGCGCCAGCAGAACCGCAGACAGGGTTGATGGCTACACCTTC.